A single TCR beta chain is shown here with its context. These data belong to a study of blood T cell repertoires in COVID-19. As for the study in general: T cells, B-cell-depleted T cells, or PBMCs supplied cDNA or gDNA.

Original analysis: The authors estimated nucleated cell counts from reference gene primer amplification. The assay was immunoSEQ multiplex PCR, and TCRdb's table has in-frame clones only and misses some. V and J calls and clone size come straight from that table; D and trimming were deduced from the DNA. The sample carries 200,000 to 250,000 clones, 70% to 90% recorded once. CDR1 is MNHEY, CDR2 SMNVEV, per germline (reference sequence). The V and J ends lost 6 bases and 4 bases, in that order; junction bases with no gene match: 6. This CDR3 is built from 14 residues. The sequenced sample was peripheral blood. The chain recombines TRBV27 with TRBJ2-7; TRBD1 aligns across 10 bases. This TCR derives from a woman in her seventies with active or convalescent COVID-19. CDR3 in DNA: TGTGCCAGCAGACGGACAGGGGGGACTTACGAGCAGTACTTC. Protein sequence: CASRRTGGTYEQYF.